This T cell receptor (beta chain) is drawn from a study of blood T cell repertoires in COVID-19. Study-level information: The study drew acute and convalescent COVID-19 samples from the United States, Italy and Spain.

Libraries were prepared by immunoSEQ multiplex PCR; TCRdb keeps only in-frame clonotypes and omits some of them. The sample lists about 310,000 clones, 85% occurring once. This CDR3 comprises 14 residues. V was clipped by 6 bases and J by 6 bases; unmatched bases: 8. Germline loops: CDR1 MDHEN, CDR2 SYDVKM. Sequencing input: PBMCs or T cells enriched from blood (not recorded which). This TCR derives from a woman aged 30 to 39 who had been exposed to COVID-19. The chain employs TRBV28 and TRBJ1-2, with 9 bases aligning to TRBD1. CDR3 in DNA: TGTGCCAGCAGACCACCCGGGACAGGGCATGGCTACACCTTC. Translated, it gives CASRPPGTGHGYTF.